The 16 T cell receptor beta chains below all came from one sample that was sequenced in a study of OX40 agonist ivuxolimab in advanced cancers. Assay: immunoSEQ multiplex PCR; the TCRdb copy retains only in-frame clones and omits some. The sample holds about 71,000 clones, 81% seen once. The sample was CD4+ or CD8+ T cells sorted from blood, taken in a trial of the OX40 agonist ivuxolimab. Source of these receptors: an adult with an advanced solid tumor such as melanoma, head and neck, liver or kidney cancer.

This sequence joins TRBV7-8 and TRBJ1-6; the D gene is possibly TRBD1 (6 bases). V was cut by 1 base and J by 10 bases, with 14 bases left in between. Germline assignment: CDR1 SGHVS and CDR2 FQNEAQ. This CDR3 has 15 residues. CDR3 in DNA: TGTGCCAGCAGCTTAGAGTCACAGGGTTACTCACCCCTCCACTTT. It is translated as CASSLESQGYSPLHF.

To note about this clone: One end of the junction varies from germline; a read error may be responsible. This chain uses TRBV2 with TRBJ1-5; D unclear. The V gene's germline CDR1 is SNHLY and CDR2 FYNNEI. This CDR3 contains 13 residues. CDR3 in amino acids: CAGSEGHDQPQHF. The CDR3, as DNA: TGTGCCGGCAGTGAGGGCCACGATCAGCCCCAGCATTTT.

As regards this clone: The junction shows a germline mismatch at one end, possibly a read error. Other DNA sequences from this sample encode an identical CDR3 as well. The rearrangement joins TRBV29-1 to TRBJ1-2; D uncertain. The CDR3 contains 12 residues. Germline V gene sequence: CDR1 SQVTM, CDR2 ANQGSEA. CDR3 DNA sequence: TGCAGCGTTGAAGAGATTAACTACGGCTACACCTTC. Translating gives CSVEEINYGYTF.

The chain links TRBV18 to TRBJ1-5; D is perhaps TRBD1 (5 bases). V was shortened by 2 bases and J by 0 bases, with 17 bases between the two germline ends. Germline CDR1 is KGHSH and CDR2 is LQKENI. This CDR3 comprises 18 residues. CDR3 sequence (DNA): TGTGCCAGCTCACCAATGACGAGAGGACATGATAGCAATCAGCCCCAGCATTTT. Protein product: CASSPMTRGHDSNQPQHF.

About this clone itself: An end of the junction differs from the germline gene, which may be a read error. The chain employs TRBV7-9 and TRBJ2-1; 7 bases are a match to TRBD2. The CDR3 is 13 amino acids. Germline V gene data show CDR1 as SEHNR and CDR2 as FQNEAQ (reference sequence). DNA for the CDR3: TGTGCCAGCAGCCTAGCTCGCGGGAGTGAGCAGTTCTTC. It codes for CASSLARGSEQFF.

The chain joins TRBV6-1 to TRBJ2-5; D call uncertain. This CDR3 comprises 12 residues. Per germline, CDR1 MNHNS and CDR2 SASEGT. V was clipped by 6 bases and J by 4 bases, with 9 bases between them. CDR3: CASRAQSETQYF. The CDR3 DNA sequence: TGTGCCAGCAGAGCCCAGTCAGAGACCCAGTACTTC.

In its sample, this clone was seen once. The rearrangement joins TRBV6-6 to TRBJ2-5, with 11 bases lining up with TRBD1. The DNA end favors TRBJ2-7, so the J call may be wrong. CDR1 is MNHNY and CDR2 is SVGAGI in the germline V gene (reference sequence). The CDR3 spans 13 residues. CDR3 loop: CASSPGTGGEQYF. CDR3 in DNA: TGTGCCAGCAGTCCCGGGACAGGGGGCGAGCAGTACTTC.

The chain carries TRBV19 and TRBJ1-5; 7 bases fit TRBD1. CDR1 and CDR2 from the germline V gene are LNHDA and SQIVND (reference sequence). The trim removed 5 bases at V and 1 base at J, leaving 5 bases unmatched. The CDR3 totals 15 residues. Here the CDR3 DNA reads TGTGCCAGTAGTCCTACGGGACAGAGCAATCAGCCCCAGCATTTT. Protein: CASSPTGQSNQPQHF.

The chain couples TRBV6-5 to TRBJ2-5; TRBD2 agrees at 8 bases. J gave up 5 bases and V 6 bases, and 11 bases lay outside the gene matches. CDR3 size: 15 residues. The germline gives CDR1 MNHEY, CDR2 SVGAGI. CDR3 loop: CASRPFGGAFETQYF. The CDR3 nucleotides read TGTGCCAGCAGGCCCTTCGGGGGGGCGTTTGAGACCCAGTACTTC.

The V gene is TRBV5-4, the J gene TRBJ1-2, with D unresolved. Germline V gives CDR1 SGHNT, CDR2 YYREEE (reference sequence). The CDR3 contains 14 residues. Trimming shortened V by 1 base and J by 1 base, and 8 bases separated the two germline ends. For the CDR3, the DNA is TGTGCCAGCAGCTTGATGGCCGGTAACTATGGCTACACCTTC. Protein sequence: CASSLMAGNYGYTF.

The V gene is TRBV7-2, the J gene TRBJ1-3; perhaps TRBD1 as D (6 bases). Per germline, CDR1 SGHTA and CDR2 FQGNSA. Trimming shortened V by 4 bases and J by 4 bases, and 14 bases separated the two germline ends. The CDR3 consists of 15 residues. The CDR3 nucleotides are TGTGCCAGCAGCTCCGGGGGGGCGCGGGGAAACACCATATATTTT. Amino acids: CASSSGGARGNTIYF.

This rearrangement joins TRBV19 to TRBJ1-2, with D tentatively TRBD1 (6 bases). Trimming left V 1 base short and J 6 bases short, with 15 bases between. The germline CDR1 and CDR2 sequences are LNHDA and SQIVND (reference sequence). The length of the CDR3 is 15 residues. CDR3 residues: CASSIGSGALDGYTF. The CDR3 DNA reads TGTGCCAGTAGTATAGGCTCGGGGGCTCTTGATGGCTACACCTTC. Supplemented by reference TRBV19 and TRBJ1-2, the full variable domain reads DGGITQSPKYLFRKEGQNVTLSCEQNLNHDAMYWYRQDPGQGLRLIYYSQIVNDFQKGDIAEGYSVSREKKESFPLTVTSAQKNPTAFYLCASSIGSGALDGYTFGSGTRLTVV.

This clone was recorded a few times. The CDR3 DNA sequence: TGTGCCAGCTCCACCGACCCACGGCACAATCAGCCCCAGCATTTT. This encodes CASSTDPRHNQPQHF. The chain has TRBV2 and TRBJ1-5; D remains ambiguous. Trimming removed 8 bases at V and 3 bases at J, with 17 bases between. Looked up from germline, CDR1 is SNHLY and CDR2 is FYNNEI. There are 15 residues in the CDR3.

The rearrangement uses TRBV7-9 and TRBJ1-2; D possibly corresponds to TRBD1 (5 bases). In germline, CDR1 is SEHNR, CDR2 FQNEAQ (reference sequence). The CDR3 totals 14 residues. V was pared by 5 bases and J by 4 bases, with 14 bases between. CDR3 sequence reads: CASSQRGSFYGYTF. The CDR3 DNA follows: TGTGCCAGCAGCCAAAGGGGTTCGTTCTATGGCTACACCTTC.

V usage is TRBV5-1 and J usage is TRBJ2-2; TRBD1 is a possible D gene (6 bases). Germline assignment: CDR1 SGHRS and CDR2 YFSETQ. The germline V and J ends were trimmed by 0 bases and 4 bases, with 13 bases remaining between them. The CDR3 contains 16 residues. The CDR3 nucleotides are TGCGCCAGCAGCTTGGTCAGGGGCGGCTCCACCGGGGAGCTGTTTTTT. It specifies CASSLVRGGSTGELFF. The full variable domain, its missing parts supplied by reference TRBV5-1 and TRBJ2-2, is KAGVTQTPRYLIKTRGQQVTLSCSPISGHRSVSWYQQTPGQGLQFLFEYFSETQRNKGNFPGRFSGRQFSNSRSEMNVSTLELGDSALYLCASSLVRGGSTGELFFGEGSRLTVL.

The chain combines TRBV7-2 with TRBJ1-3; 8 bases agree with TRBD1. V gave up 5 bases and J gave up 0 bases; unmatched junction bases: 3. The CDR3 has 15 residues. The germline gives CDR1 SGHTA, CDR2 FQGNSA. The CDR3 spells CASSLTGDSGNTIYF. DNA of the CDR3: TGTGCCAGCAGCCTGACAGGGGACTCTGGAAACACCATATATTTT.